This TCR beta chain was captured by sequencing in a study of T cell repertoires in cytomegalovirus infection. The wider study: The study used recently identified HLA-C-restricted and well-studied HLA-B-restricted CMV epitopes.

Study observations and caveats: HLA-C-restricted CMV-specific TCR beta clonotypes prevailed in the ex vivo response.

For this clonotype: Its target is unknown.

TCRdb re-analysed the reads in MiXCR, keeping a single row per CDR3 protein. The table shows approximately 220,000 distinct CDR3 sequences, with about 39% occurring only once. From germline, CDR1 is MNHNY and CDR2 SVGAGI (reference sequence). The ends were cut back, 6 bases at V and 5 bases at J, with 14 bases in the middle. The CDR3 is made up of 14 amino acids. The source material was CD8+ T cells from cultured PBMCs, sampled from culture after CMV antigen stimulation. The chain has TRBV6-6 and TRBJ1-5; D is ambiguous. This clonotype originated in a human donor in good health (CMV status not recorded). Some clones in this sample may be carry-over from other donors' samples. The CDR3 here is CASRGSNYYQPQHF. CDR3 sequence (DNA): TGTGCCAGCAGAGGATCCAATTACTATCAGCCCCAGCATTTT.